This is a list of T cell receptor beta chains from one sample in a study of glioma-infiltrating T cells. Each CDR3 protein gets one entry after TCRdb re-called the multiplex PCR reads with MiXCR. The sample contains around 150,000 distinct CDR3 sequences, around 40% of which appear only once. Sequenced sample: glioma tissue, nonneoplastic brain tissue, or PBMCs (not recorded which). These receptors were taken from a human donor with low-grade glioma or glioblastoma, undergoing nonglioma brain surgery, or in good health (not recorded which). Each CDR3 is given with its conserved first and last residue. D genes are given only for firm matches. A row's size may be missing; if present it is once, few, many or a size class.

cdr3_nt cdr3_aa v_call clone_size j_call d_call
TGTGCCAGCAGACCCCCCCCGAGCAGGGAGGGCAGCGGGGAGCTGTTTTTT CASRPPPSREGSGELFF TRBV3-1 . TRBJ2-2 TRBD2
TGTGCCAGCACCGCAGCCGGGAAAGCCGGATATGGCTACACCTTC CASTAAGKAGYGYTF TRBV6-5 . TRBJ1-2 .
TGTGCCAGCAGTCCATTTGAAGGGGAGACCCAGTACTTC CASSPFEGETQYF TRBV27 many TRBJ2-5 .
TGTGCCAGCCGGGACACAAGGAACACTGAAGCTTTCTTT CASRDTRNTEAFF TRBV6-1 many TRBJ1-1 .
TGTGCCACCAGTGATACATTGACAGGGAACGAGCAGTTCTTC CATSDTLTGNEQFF TRBV24-1 . TRBJ2-1 TRBD1
TGTGCCAGCAGCTCCATCAACTCTGGAAACACCATATATTTT CASSSINSGNTIYF TRBV7-2 few TRBJ1-3 .
TGCAGTGCTAGAGATCATATCTACGAGCAGTACTTC CSARDHIYEQYF TRBV20-1 many TRBJ2-7 .
TGTGCCAGCAGCCACGGTGGCTACGAGCAGTACTTC CASSHGGYEQYF TRBV4-2 few TRBJ2-7 .
TGTGCCAGCAGCTCGACGGACAGCTCCTACAATGAGCAGTTCTTC CASSSTDSSYNEQFF TRBV7-6 . TRBJ2-1 .
TGTGCCAGCAGCCAAGGCTGGGGGGGGAACACTGAAGCTTTCTTT CASSQGWGGNTEAFF TRBV3-1 . TRBJ1-1 .
TGTGCCAGCAGCACTATACAGTCGGCGTATGGCTACACCTTC CASSTIQSAYGYTF TRBV5-5 . TRBJ1-2 .
TGTGCCAGCAGCATTAGCGGGTACACAGATACGCAGTATTTT CASSISGYTDTQYF TRBV7-2 few TRBJ2-3 TRBD2
TGTGCCACCAGCAGAGGACGGCCAATGAACACTGAAGCTTTCTTT CATSRGRPMNTEAFF TRBV15 many TRBJ1-1 .
TGTGCCAGCAGCTTCGGAGCCGGGCTCAGCAATCAGCCCCAGCATTTT CASSFGAGLSNQPQHF TRBV7-2 once TRBJ1-5 .
TGTGCCAGCAGCCCAGACAGGCTCACAGATACGCAGTATTTT CASSPDRLTDTQYF TRBV9 few TRBJ2-3 .
TGTGCCATCGGGACTAGCGGGCGAGGCGAGCAGTACTTC CAIGTSGRGEQYF TRBV10-3 . TRBJ2-7 TRBD2
TGTGCCACCCCTGTCGACACTGAAGCTTTCTTT CATPVDTEAFF TRBV18 few TRBJ1-1 .
TGTGCCATCAGTGAGTCGAGGTCGGAACAAGAGACCCAGTACTTC CAISESRSEQETQYF TRBV10-3 . TRBJ2-5 .
TGTGCCAGCAGGACAGGGACTGGAAACACCATATATTTT CASRTGTGNTIYF TRBV2 . TRBJ1-3 TRBD1
TGTGCCAGCAGTCTAGGACAGAACAATCAGCCCCAGCATTTT CASSLGQNNQPQHF TRBV6-1 few TRBJ1-5 .